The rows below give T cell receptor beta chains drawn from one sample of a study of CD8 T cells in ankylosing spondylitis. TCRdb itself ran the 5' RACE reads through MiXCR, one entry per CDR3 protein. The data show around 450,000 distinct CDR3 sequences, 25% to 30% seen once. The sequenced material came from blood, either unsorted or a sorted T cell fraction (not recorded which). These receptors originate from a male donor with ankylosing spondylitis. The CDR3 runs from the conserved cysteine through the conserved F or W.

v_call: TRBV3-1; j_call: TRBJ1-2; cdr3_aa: CASSRGTRSYTF
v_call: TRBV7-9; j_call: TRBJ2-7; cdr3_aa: CASSLAGGRNEQYF
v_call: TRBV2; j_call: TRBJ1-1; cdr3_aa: CASRLGTEAFF
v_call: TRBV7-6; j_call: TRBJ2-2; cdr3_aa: CASSLGLGENTGELFF
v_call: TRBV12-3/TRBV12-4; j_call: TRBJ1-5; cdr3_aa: CASSKGYGTGGVNQPQHF
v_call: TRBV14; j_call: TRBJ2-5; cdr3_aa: CASSIQGPETQYF
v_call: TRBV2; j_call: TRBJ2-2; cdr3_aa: CASSVGEWNTGELFF
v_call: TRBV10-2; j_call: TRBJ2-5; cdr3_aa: CASKGLGFETQYF
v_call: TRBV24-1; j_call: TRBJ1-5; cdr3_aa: CATSDRPLSTSRYNQPQHF
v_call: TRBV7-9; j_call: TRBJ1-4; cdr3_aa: CASSDTGSNEKLFF
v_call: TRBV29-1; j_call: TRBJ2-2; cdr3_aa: CSVSGRENTGELFF
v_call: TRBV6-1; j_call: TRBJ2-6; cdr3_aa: CASTGRAIGTGANVLTF
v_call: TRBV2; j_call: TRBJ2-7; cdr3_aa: CASSGNSGSFNEQYF
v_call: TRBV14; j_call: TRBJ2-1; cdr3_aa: CASSQVVAGHQFF
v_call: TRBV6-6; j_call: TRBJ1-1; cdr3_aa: CASRQNMNTEAFF
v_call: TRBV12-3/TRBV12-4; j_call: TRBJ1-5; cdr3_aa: CASRFGGRGNQPQHF
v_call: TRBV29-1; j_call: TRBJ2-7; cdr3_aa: CSGGFTYEQYF